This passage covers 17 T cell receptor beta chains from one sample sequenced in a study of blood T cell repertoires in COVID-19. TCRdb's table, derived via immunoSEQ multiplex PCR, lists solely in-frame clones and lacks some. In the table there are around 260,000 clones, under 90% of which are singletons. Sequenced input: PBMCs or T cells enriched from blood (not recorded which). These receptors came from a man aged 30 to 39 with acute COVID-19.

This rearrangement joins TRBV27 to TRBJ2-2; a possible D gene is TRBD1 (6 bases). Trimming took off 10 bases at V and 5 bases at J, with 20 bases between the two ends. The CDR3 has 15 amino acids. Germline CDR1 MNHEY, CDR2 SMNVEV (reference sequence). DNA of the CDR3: TGTGCCACCCAGGGACAAGGTATCCCGACCGGGGAGCTGTTTTTT. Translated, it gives CATQGQGIPTGELFF.

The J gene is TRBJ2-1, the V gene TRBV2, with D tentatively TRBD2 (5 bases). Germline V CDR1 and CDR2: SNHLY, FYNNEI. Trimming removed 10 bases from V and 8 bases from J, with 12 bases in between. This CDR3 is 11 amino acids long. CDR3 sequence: CATGRGYEQFF. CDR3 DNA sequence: TGTGCCACCGGTAGAGGGTATGAGCAGTTCTTC.

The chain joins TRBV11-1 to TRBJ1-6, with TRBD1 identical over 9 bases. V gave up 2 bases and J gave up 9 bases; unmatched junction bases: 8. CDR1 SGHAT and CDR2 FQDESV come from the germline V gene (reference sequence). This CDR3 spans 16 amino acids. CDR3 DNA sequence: TGTGCCAGCAGCTTAACCGCCGGGACAGGGAGTTCACCCCTCCACTTT. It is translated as CASSLTAGTGSSPLHF.

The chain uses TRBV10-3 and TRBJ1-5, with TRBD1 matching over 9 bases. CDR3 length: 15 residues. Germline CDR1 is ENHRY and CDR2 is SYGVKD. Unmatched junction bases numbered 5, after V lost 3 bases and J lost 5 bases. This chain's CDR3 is CAISDGTGKDQPQHF. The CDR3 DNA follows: TGTGCCATCAGTGACGGGACAGGGAAGGATCAGCCCCAGCATTTT.

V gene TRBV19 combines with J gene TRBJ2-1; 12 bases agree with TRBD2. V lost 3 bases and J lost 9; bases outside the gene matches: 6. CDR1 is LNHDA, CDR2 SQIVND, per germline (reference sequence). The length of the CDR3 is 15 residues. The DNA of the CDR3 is TGTGCCAGTAGTATCCTAGCGGGGGGGCAGGGTGAGCAGTTCTTC. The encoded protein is CASSILAGGQGEQFF. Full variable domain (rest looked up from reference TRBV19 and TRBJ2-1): DGGITQSPKYLFRKEGQNVTLSCEQNLNHDAMYWYRQDPGQGLRLIYYSQIVNDFQKGDIAEGYSVSREKKESFPLTVTSAQKNPTAFYLCASSILAGGQGEQFFGPGTRLTVL.

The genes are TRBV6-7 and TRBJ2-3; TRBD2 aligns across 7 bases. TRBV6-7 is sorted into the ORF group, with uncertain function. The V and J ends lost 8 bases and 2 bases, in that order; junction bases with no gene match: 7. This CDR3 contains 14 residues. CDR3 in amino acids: CASEPAGTTDTQYF. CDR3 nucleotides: TGTGCCAGCGAACCAGCGGGGACCACAGATACGCAGTATTTT.

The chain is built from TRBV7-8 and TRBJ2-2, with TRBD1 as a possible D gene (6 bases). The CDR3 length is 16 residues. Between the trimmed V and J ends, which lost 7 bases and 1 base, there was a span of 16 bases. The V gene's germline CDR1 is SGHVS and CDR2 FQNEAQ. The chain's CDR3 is CASNDPRGRNTGELFF. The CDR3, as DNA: TGTGCCAGCAACGACCCGAGGGGGAGGAACACCGGGGAGCTGTTTTTT.

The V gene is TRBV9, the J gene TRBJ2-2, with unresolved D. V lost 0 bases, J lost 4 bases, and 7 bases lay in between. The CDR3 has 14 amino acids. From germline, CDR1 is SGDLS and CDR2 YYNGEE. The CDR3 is CASSVATATGELFF. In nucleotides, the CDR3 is TGTGCCAGCAGCGTAGCTACTGCCACCGGGGAGCTGTTTTTT.

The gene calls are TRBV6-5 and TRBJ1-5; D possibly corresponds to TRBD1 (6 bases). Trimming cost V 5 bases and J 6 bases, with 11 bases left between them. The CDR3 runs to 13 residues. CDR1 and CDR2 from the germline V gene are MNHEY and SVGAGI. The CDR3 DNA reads TGTGCCAGCAGTCACAGGGAGGGTCAGCCCCAGCATTTT. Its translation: CASSHREGQPQHF.

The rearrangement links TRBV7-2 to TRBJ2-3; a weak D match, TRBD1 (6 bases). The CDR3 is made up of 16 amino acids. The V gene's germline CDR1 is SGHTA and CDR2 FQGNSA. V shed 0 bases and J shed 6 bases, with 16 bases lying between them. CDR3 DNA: TGTGCCAGCAGCTTAGCGTTACAGGGTGGAATGGATACGCAGTATTTT. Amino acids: CASSLALQGGMDTQYF.

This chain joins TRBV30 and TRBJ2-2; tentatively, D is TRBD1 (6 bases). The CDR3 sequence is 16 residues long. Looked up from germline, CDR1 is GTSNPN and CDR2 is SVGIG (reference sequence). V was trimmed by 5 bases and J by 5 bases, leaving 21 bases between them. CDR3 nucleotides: TGTGCCTGGTCGAAGTGGGGACACCGTTGGACCGGGGAGCTGTTTTTT. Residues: CAWSKWGHRWTGELFF. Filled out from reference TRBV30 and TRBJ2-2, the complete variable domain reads SQTIHQWPATLVQPVGSPLSLECTVEGTSNPNLYWYRQAAGRGLQLLFYSVGIGQISSEVPQNLSASRPQDRQFILSSKKLLLSDSGFYLCAWSKWGHRWTGELFFGEGSRLTVL.

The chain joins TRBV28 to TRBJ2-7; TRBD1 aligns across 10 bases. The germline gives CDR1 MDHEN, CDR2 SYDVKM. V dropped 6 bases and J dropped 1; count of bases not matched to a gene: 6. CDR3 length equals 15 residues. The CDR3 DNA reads TGTGCCAGCAGGACAGGGGGCGCGGGGTCCTACGAGCAGTACGTC. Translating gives CASRTGGAGSYEQYV.

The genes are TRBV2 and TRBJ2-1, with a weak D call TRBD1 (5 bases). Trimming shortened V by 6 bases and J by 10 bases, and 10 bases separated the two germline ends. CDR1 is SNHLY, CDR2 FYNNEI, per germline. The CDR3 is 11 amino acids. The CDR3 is CASRLQVEQFF. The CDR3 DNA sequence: TGTGCCAGCAGGCTACAGGTGGAGCAGTTCTTC.

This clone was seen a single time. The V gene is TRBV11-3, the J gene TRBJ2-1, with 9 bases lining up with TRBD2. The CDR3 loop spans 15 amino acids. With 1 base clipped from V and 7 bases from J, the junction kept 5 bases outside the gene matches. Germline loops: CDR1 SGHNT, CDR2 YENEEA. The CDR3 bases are TGTGCCAGCAGCTTAGTCGGGCGGGAGGGTAATGAGCAGTTCTTC. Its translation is CASSLVGREGNEQFF. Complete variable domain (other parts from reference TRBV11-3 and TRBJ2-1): EAGVVQSPRYKIIEKKQPVAFWCNPISGHNTLYWYLQNLGQGPELLIRYENEEAVDDSQLPKDRFSAERLKGVDSTLKIQPAELGDSAVYLCASSLVGREGNEQFFGPGTRLTVL.

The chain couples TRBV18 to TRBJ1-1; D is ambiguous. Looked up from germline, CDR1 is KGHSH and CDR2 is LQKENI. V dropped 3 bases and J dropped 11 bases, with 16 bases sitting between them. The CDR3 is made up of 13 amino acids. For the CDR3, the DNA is TGTGCCAGCTCACCCCAGAGGGAGATAGGCGCTTTCTTT. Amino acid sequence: CASSPQREIGAFF. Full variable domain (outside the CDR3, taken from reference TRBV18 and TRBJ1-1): NAGVMQNPRHLVRRRGQEARLRCSPMKGHSHVYWYRQLPEEGLKFMVYLQKENIIDESGMPKERFSAEFPKEGPSILRIQQVVRGDSAAYFCASSPQREIGAFFGQGTRLTVV.

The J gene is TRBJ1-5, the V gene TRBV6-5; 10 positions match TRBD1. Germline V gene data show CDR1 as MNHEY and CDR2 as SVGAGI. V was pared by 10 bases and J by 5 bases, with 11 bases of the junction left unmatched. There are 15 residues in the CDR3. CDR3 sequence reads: CAINGPGTGDQPQHF. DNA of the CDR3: TGTGCCATCAATGGACCCGGGACAGGGGATCAGCCCCAGCATTTT.

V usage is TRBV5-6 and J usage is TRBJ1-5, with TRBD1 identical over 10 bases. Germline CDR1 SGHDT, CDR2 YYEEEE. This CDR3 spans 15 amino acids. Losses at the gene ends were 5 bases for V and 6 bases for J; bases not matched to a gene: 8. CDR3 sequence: CASSYGTGASQPQHF. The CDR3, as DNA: TGTGCCAGCAGTTATGGGACAGGGGCGTCTCAGCCCCAGCATTTT.